This T cell receptor beta chain was sequenced during a study of blood T cell repertoires in COVID-19. Clones were sequenced by immunoSEQ multiplex PCR, and TCRdb holds only the in-frame ones, with some missing. The table shows fewer than 300,000 clones, with approximately 81% occurring only once. The V gene's germline CDR1 is SGHTA and CDR2 FQGNSA. The CDR3 contains 15 residues. V trimming: 3 bases; J trimming: 7 bases; junction bases outside the gene matches: 7. This chain uses TRBV7-2 with TRBJ1-3; 9 bases agree with TRBD1. The sequencing input was PBMCs or T cells enriched from blood (not recorded which). The receptor was derived from a woman in her forties or fifties who had recovered from COVID-19. CDR3 sequence reads: CASSLEGQGANTIYF. The CDR3 region has the DNA TGTGCCAGCAGCTTGGAGGGACAGGGCGCGAACACCATATATTTT.